This T cell receptor (beta chain) is from a study of T cells in Graves' hyperthyroidism and ophthalmopathy. The patients, who ranged from 18 to 65 in age, presented with newly diagnosed hyperthyroidism lasting under 2 months. The sample holds many counts of this clonotype. The CDR3 runs to 15 residues. Per germline, CDR1 SNHLY and CDR2 FYNNEI. The trim removed 1 base at V and 3 bases at J, leaving 4 bases unmatched. RNA transcripts gave rise to amplified TCR beta CDR3 regions. The TCR CDR3 first-round RT-PCR relied on the HTBI primer set. Via MiXCR, TCRdb re-called the multiplex PCR reads, giving one row per CDR3 protein. The data contain 600,000 to 750,000 distinct CDR3 sequences, 17% of them singletons.

The sample taken for sequencing was blood. This clonotype originated in a man aged 45-65 years with Graves' hyperthyroidism. The chain joins TRBV2 to TRBJ2-7, with 9 nucleotides matching TRBD2. This CDR3 reads CASSEEVAGDYEQYF. CDR3 sequence (DNA): TGTGCCAGCAGTGAAGAGGTAGCGGGAGACTACGAGCAGTACTTC. Drawing the rest from reference TRBV2 and TRBJ2-7, the complete variable domain is EPEVTQTPSHQVTQMGQEVILRCVPISNHLYFYWYRQILGQKVEFLVSFYNNEISEKSEIFDDQFSVERPDGSNFTLKIRSTKLEDSAMYFCASSEEVAGDYEQYFGPGTRLTVT.